The clone carrying this T cell receptor beta chain has ten or more counts. In building TCR beta libraries, iRepertoire HTBI primers were used together with Arm-PCR of CDR3 regions. TCRdb re-called the multiplex PCR reads through MiXCR, storing one row per CDR3 protein. This table has roughly 260,000 distinct CDR3 sequences, 15% to 20% appearing once. This specimen comes from a study of regulatory T cells in long-lasting Graves disease. As for time point: newly diagnosed GD, antithyroid drugs for less than 3 months. Extracted PBMC RNA gave rise to the TCR library. Germline loops: CDR1 DFQATT, CDR2 SNEGSKA (reference sequence). The CDR3 spans 14 residues. V gave up 5 bases and J gave up 2 bases; unmatched junction bases: 6. This same sample was also part of a study on T cells in Graves' hyperthyroidism and ophthalmopathy.

This material consisted of peripheral blood mononuclear cells (PBMCs), taken at new diagnosis, from a patient treated with antithyroid drugs. This chain links TRBV20-1 with TRBJ2-7; 10 bases match TRBD2. The TCR comes from a woman aged 25-40 years with Graves disease. DNA of the CDR3: TGCAGTGCTTCACTAGCGGGGATTCCCTACGAGCAGTACTTC. Its protein is CSASLAGIPYEQYF.